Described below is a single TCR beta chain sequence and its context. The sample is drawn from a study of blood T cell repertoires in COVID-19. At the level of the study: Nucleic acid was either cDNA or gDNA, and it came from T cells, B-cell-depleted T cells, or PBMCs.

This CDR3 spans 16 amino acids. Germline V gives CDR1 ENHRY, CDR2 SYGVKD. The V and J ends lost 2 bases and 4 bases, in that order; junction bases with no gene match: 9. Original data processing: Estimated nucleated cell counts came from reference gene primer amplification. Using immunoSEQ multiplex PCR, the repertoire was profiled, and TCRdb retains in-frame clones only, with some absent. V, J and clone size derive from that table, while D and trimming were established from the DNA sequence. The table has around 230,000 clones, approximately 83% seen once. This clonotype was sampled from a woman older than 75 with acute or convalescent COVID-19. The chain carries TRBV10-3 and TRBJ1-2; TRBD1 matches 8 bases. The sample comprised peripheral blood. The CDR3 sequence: CAISEPSDRGGYGYTF. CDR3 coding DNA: TGTGCCATCAGTGAGCCCTCTGACAGGGGCGGCTATGGCTACACCTTC.